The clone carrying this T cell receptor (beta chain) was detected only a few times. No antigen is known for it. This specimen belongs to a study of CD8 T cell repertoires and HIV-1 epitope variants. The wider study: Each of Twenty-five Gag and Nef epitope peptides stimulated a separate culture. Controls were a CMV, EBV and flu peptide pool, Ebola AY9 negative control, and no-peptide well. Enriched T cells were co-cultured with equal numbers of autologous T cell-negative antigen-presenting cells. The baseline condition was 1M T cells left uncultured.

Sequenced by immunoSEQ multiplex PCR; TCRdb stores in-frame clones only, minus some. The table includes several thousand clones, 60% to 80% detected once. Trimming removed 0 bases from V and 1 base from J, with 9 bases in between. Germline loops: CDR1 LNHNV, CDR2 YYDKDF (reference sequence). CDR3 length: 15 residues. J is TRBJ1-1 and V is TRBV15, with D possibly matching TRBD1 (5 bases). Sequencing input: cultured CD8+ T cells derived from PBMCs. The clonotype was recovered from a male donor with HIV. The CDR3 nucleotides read TGTGCCACCAGCAGAGATCGGGGCGAGAACACTGAAGCTTTCTTT. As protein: CATSRDRGENTEAFF.